This T cell receptor beta chain was sequenced for a study of cytomegalovirus exposure and HLA in healthy donors. Study information: The 120 or so validation repertoires were reported in a later analysis to have been generated on the same platform as the 666 first-cohort repertoires.

These donors were members of the roughly 120-subject validation cohort, a group separate from the roughly 700-subject first cohort. Comments on this clone: What it binds is not known.

Whole-study results and caveats: There were a few CMV-associated chains whose specificity for CMV antigens was confirmed in vitro.

Using immunoSEQ multiplex PCR, the repertoire was profiled, and TCRdb retains in-frame clones only, with some absent. Of about 120,000 clones in the sample, 89% are singletons; the top ten hold about 2%. V was cut by 5 bases and J by 7 bases, with 11 bases left in between. The CDR3 has 13 residues. CDR1 SGHNT and CDR2 YENEEA come from the germline V gene. J is TRBJ2-2 and V is TRBV11-3; D possibly corresponds to TRBD1 (5 bases). This clonotype was sampled from a woman aged 18-29 years in good health and CMV-seronegative. Sequencing used PBMCs. This CDR3 reads CASSQRQIGELFF. The CDR3 bases are TGTGCCAGCAGCCAGCGACAGATCGGGGAGCTGTTTTTT.